This TCR beta chain was sequenced for a study of blood T cells in healthy people across ages. The V gene's germline CDR1 is MNHEY and CDR2 SVGEGT. The CDR3 runs 19 residues. The junction had 17 bases not matched to a gene; V was cut back by 0 bases and J by 7 bases. The individuals who served as donors were healthy Caucasians living in Russia, aged roughly 6 to 90. Notes on the study in general: Naive T cell percentage by flow cytometry tracked strongly with beta diversity.

This clonotype was seen once. Antigen unknown. Together with a sample-barcoded 5' primer, a J-beta primer mix was included in a second PCR lasting roughly 6 to 12 cycles. Using its own MiXCR run on the 5' RACE reads, TCRdb lists one record per CDR3 protein. The table has some 940,000 distinct CDR3 sequences, around 29% seen once. The sample also formed part of further work on T cells of mothers and their children.

The sequenced material came from blood. This chain links TRBV6-2 or TRBV6-3 with TRBJ1-5, with 8 bases aligning to TRBD1. The clonotype was recovered from a woman aged 40 to 50 in good health. CDR3 DNA sequence: TGTGCCAGCAGTTACTCCTTACGGGGACAACAGGGGGTCGGGCAGCCCCAGCATTTT. Translating gives CASSYSLRGQQGVGQPQHF.